Listed here is a single T cell receptor beta chain. The sample is drawn from a study of T-cell memory formation after mild COVID-19. TCRdb reprocessed the 5' RACE reads with MiXCR, giving one entry per CDR3 protein. The sample yields roughly 400,000 distinct CDR3 sequences, approximately 15% seen once. The V and J ends lost 0 bases and 3 bases respectively, with 6 bases between them. Per germline, CDR1 LNHDA and CDR2 SQIVND (reference sequence). CDR3 length equals 13 residues. This sequence was found in a man younger than 35 who had mild COVID-19 (a few samples of this study predate the infection). Cell type and time point are not known. The sample comprised PBMCs or a T cell subset sorted from them (not recorded which). The chain links TRBV19 to TRBJ2-7; D remains unclear. DNA for the CDR3: TGTGCCAGTAGTATAGATCGCAGCTACGAGCAGTACTTC. It specifies CASSIDRSYEQYF.